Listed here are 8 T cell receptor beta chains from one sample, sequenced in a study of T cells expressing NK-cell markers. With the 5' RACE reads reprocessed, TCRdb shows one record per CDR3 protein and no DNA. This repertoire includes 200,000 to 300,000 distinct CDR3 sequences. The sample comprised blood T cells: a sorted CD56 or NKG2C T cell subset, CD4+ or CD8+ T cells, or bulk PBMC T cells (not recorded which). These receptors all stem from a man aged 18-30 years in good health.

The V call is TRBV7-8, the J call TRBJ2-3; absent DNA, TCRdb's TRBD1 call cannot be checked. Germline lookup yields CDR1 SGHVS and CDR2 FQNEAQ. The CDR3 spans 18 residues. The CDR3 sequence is CASSPINTGTGRTDTQYF.

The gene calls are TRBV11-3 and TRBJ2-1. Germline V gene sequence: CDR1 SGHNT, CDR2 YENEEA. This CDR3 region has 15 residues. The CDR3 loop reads CASSLVKSSYNEQFF.

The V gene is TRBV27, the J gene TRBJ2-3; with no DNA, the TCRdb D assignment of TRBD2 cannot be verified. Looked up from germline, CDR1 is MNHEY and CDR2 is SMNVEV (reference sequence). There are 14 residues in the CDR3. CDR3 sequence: CASSSSGNTDTQYF.

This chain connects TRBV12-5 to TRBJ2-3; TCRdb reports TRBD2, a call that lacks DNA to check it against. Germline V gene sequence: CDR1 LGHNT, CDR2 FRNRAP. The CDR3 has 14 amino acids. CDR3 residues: CASGSGPHTDTQYF. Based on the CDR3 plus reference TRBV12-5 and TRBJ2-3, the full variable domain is DARVTQTPRHKVTEMGQEVTMRCQPILGHNTVFWYRQTMMQGLELLAYFRNRAPLDDSGMPKDRFSAEMPDATLATLKIQPSEPRDSAVYFCASGSGPHTDTQYFGPGTRLTVL.

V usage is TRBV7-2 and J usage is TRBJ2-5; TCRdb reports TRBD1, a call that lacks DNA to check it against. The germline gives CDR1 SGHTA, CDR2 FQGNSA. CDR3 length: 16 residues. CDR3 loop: CASSSGLPRALETQYF.

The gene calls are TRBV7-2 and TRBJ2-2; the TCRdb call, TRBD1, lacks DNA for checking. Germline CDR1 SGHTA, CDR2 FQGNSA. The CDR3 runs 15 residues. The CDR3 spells CASSSSGRATGELFF.

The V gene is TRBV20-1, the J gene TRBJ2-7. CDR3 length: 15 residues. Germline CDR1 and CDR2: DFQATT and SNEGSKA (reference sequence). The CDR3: CSARDLTGRFYEQYF.

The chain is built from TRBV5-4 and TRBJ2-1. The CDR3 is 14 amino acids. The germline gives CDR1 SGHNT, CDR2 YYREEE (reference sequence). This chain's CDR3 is CATNTQSSYNEQFF. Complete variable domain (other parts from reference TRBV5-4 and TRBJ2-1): ETGVTQSPTHLIKTRGQQVTLRCSSQSGHNTVSWYQQALGQGPQFIFQYYREEENGRGNFPPRFSGLQFPNYSSELNVNALELDDSALYLCATNTQSSYNEQFFGPGTRLTVL.